The 17 T cell receptor beta chains listed next were all sequenced from one sample in a study of T cell responses to AZD1222 COVID-19 vaccine. The method was immunoSEQ multiplex PCR; TCRdb's version includes in-frame clones alone and lacks a portion of them. The data hold roughly 170,000 clones, with 85% to 95% observed a single time. Sequences were derived from peripheral blood, sampled on day 0 of AZD1222 vaccination. All receptors come from an adult in good health.

V is TRBV5-5 and J is TRBJ1-6; no clear D gene. The CDR3 has 14 residues. V shed 5 bases and J shed 8 bases, with 14 bases lying between them. The germline V gene encodes CDR1 SGHKS and CDR2 YYEKEE (reference sequence). For the CDR3, the DNA is TGTGCCAGCAGTCTAGATATCCCGGATTCACCCCTCCACTTT. It is translated as CASSLDIPDSPLHF.

CDR3 nucleotide sequence: TGTGCCAGCAGTACTCTAGCGGGGGTAAAAGAGACCCAGTACTTC. The encoded protein is CASSTLAGVKETQYF. The V and J genes are TRBV6-5 and TRBJ2-5; 10 nucleotides match TRBD2. V lost 5 bases to trimming and J lost 3 bases; unmatched junction nucleotides: 6. CDR3 length: 15 residues. The V gene's germline CDR1 is MNHEY and CDR2 SVGAGI.

This chain links TRBV7-2 with TRBJ2-3; 11 bases are a match to TRBD2. The germline V gene encodes CDR1 SGHTA and CDR2 FQGNSA. With V trimmed by 5 bases and J by 4 bases, 8 bases remained unmatched. CDR3 length equals 16 residues. DNA for the CDR3: TGTGCCAGCAGCACGTACCTAGCGGGGGGCCCAGATACGCAGTATTTT. It is translated as CASSTYLAGGPDTQYF.

This sequence joins TRBV3-1 (or the pseudogene TRBV3-2) and TRBJ2-3; 11 bases fit TRBD2. Germline CDR1 reads LGHDT; CDR2 reads YNNKEL (reference sequence). The CDR3 sequence is 16 residues long. Trimming at V came to 4 bases and at J to 0 bases, leaving 3 bases not matched to a gene. This CDR3 reads CASSPIAGGSTDTQYF. The CDR3 nucleotides are TGTGCCAGCAGCCCTATAGCGGGGGGGAGCACAGATACGCAGTATTTT.

This chain uses TRBV10-3 with TRBJ2-7, with D perhaps TRBD1 or TRBD2 (5 bases each). The CDR3 runs to 15 residues. Germline CDR1 and CDR2: ENHRY and SYGVKD. Trimming pared 2 bases from V and 2 bases from J, leaving 13 bases between. In nucleotides, the CDR3 is TGTGCCATCAGTGAGGGTGACAGCGGAACCTACGAGCAGTACTTC. This encodes CAISEGDSGTYEQYF.

The rearrangement links TRBV30 to TRBJ1-5; D may be TRBD1 (6 bases). CDR1 is GTSNPN, CDR2 SVGIG, per germline (reference sequence). V lost 2 bases to trimming and J lost 4 bases, with 24 bases between them. The CDR3 contains 18 residues. CDR3 coding DNA: TGTGCCTGGAGTCTAAAACTAGGGGGGATCGAGGGGAATCAGCCCCAGCATTTT. Protein sequence: CAWSLKLGGIEGNQPQHF. Using reference TRBV30 and TRBJ1-5 for the parts outside the CDR3, the full variable domain is SQTIHQWPATLVQPVGSPLSLECTVEGTSNPNLYWYRQAAGRGLQLLFYSVGIGQISSEVPQNLSASRPQDRQFILSSKKLLLSDSGFYLCAWSLKLGGIEGNQPQHFGDGTRLSIL.

The chain combines TRBV27 with TRBJ1-6; 7 positions match TRBD1. The CDR3 is 14 amino acids. CDR1 and CDR2 from the germline V gene are MNHEY and SMNVEV (reference sequence). V was pared by 4 bases and J by 8 bases, with 5 bases of the junction left unmatched. CDR3 loop: CASSSQGEYSPLHF. For the CDR3, the DNA is TGTGCCAGCAGTTCTCAGGGGGAGTATTCACCCCTCCACTTT.

The genes are TRBV11-2 and TRBJ2-3, with 8 bases fitting TRBD1. Germline values: CDR1 SGHAT, CDR2 FQNNGV. V shed 0 bases and J 2 bases; nucleotides not matched to a gene: 4. The CDR3 totals 16 residues. The CDR3 protein is CASSLEGTGNTDTQYF. CDR3 nucleotide sequence: TGTGCCAGCAGCTTAGAAGGGACAGGCAACACAGATACGCAGTATTTT.

The rearrangement uses TRBV11-2 and TRBJ2-2; D uncertain. The CDR3 has 16 amino acids. Trimming left V 2 bases short and J 4 bases short, with 14 bases between. CDR1 SGHAT and CDR2 FQNNGV come from the germline V gene. The CDR3 sequence: CASSLILGMGTGELFF. The CDR3 DNA reads as TGTGCCAGCAGCTTAATTCTAGGAATGGGCACCGGGGAGCTGTTTTTT.

This chain joins TRBV7-2 and TRBJ1-1, with 9 bases matching TRBD1. Per the germline V gene, CDR1 is SGHTA and CDR2 is FQGNSA. V lost 6 bases and J lost 8; bases outside the gene matches: 4. The CDR3 runs to 12 residues. The CDR3 coding sequence is TGTGCCAGCAGTTGGGGACAGGGCGAAGCTTTCTTT. It yields the protein CASSWGQGEAFF.

The V gene is TRBV9, the J gene TRBJ1-6; maybe TRBD1 (5 bases). The CDR3 is made up of 17 amino acids. CDR1 is SGDLS and CDR2 is YYNGEE in the germline V gene. With 3 bases removed from V and 0 bases from J, the gap between germline ends came to 13 bases. Here the CDR3 DNA reads TGTGCCAGCAGCGAGGGGCACACGAGCTCCTATAATTCACCCCTCCACTTT. Translated: CASSEGHTSSYNSPLHF.

The chain joins TRBV30 to TRBJ1-3; the D gene is possibly TRBD1 (5 bases). Germline assignment: CDR1 GTSNPN and CDR2 SVGIG (reference sequence). V was pared by 0 bases and J by 8 bases, with 11 bases between. There are 13 residues in the CDR3. This chain's CDR3 is CAWSVQGVYTIYF. The CDR3 DNA reads TGTGCCTGGAGTGTACAAGGGGTATACACCATATATTTT. The full variable domain, in which reference TRBV30 and TRBJ1-3 provide the parts outside the CDR3, is SQTIHQWPATLVQPVGSPLSLECTVEGTSNPNLYWYRQAAGRGLQLLFYSVGIGQISSEVPQNLSASRPQDRQFILSSKKLLLSDSGFYLCAWSVQGVYTIYFGEGSWLTVV.

This chain connects TRBV10-3 to TRBJ2-3; 8 nucleotides align to TRBD2. Germline V gives CDR1 ENHRY, CDR2 SYGVKD. V was clipped by 11 bases and J by 4 bases; unmatched bases: 17. This CDR3 region has 16 residues. CDR3: CAGSTGRGGRSDTQYF. For the CDR3, the DNA is TGTGCCGGATCCACTGGACGGGGGGGAAGGTCAGATACGCAGTATTTT.

The chain links TRBV11-2 to TRBJ2-7; tentatively, D is TRBD1 (6 bases). CDR1 and CDR2 (germline): SGHAT, FQNNGV. Deletions cut 4 bases from V and 0 bases from J, with 16 bases between. The length of the CDR3 is 16 residues. CDR3 loop: CASSSPLRDTSYEQYF. In DNA form, the CDR3 reads TGTGCCAGCAGCTCTCCACTCCGGGACACCTCCTACGAGCAGTACTTC.

In this sample, this clone turned up once. J is TRBJ1-1 and V is TRBV5-8, with unresolved D. The ends were cut back, 5 bases at V and 3 bases at J, with 14 bases in the middle. CDR1 SGHTS and CDR2 YDEGEE come from the germline V gene. The CDR3 is 14 amino acids. Here the CDR3 reads CASSELSRDTEAFF. CDR3 nucleotide sequence: TGTGCCAGCAGTGAGCTATCCCGGGACACTGAAGCTTTCTTT. The full variable domain, with the rest looked up from reference TRBV5-8 and TRBJ1-1, is EAGVTQSPTHLIKTRGQQATLRCSPISGHTSVYWYQQALGLGLQFLLWYDEGEERNRGNFPPRFSGRQFPNYSSELNVNALELEDSALYLCASSELSRDTEAFFGQGTRLTVV.

This chain connects TRBV28 to TRBJ2-3; 8 nucleotides agree with TRBD2. The CDR3 runs 15 residues. In germline, CDR1 is MDHEN, CDR2 SYDVKM. The V segment lost 4 bases and the J segment 0 bases; nucleotides outside the gene matches: 3. CDR3 loop: CASSSSGGSTDTQYF. The CDR3 DNA reads TGTGCCAGCAGTTCCTCGGGAGGGAGCACAGATACGCAGTATTTT.

The chain recombines TRBV7-9 with TRBJ2-2, with D uncertain. The V end was cut by 3 bases, the J end by 0 bases, with 14 bases between. Germline assignment: CDR1 SEHNR and CDR2 FQNEAQ (reference sequence). This CDR3 comprises 17 residues. CDR3 in DNA: TGTGCCAGCAGCTTGGCTCCTGTCCCCTCGAACACCGGGGAGCTGTTTTTT. Protein: CASSLAPVPSNTGELFF.